This TCR beta chain appears in the sequencing data of a study of immune evolution from preneoplasia to lung adenocarcinoma. Sequenced by immunoSEQ multiplex PCR; TCRdb stores in-frame clones only, minus some. Of approximately 3,600 clones in the sample, over 75% were seen once. V lost 2 bases, J lost 0 bases, and 11 bases lay in between. CDR1 SEHNR and CDR2 FQNEAQ come from the germline V gene (reference sequence). The CDR3 contains 15 residues. This clone rates as large. Its specificity is unknown. Regarding the study as a whole: From normal lung to invasive adenocarcinoma, top clone frequencies appeared to decrease.

The chain joins TRBV7-9 to TRBJ2-7; D possibly corresponds to TRBD2 (6 bases). Source material: FFPE adjacent normal lung tissue. The clonotype originates from a person aged 55-80 years with lung adenocarcinoma. The CDR3 here is CASSLSGPSSYEQYF. Written as DNA, the CDR3 is TGTGCCAGCAGCTTAAGCGGGCCAAGCTCCTACGAGCAGTACTTC.